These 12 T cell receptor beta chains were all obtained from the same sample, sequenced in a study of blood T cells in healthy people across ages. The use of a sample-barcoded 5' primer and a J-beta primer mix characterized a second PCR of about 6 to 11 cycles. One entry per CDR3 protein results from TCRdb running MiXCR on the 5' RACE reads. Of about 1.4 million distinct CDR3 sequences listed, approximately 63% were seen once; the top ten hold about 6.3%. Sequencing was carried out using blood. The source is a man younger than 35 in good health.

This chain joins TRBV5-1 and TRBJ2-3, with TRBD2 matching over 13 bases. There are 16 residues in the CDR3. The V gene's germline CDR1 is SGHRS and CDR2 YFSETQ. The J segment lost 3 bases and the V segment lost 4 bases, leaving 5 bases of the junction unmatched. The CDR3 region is CASSGGLAGVTDTQYF. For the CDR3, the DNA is TGCGCCAGCAGCGGCGGACTAGCGGGAGTAACAGATACGCAGTATTTT.

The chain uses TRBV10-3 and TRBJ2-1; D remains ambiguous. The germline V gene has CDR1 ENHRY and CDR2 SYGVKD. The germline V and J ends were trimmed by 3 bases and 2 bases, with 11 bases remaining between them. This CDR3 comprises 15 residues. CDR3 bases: TGTGCCATCAGTGACTCTTCGCGAGCCTACAATGAGCAGTTCTTC. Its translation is CAISDSSRAYNEQFF.

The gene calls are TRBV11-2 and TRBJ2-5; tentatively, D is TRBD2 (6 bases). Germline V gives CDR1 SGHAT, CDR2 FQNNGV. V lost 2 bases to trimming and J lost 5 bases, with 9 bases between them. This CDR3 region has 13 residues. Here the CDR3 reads CASSLFRGETQYF. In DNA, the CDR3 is TGTGCCAGCAGCTTATTCCGGGGGGAGACCCAGTACTTC.

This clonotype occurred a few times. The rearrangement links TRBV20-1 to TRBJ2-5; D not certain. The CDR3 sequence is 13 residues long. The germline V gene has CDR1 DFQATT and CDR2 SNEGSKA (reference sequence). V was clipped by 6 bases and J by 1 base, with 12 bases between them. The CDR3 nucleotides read TGCAGTGCCATAGGGTGGCCCCAAGAGACCCAGTACTTC. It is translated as CSAIGWPQETQYF.

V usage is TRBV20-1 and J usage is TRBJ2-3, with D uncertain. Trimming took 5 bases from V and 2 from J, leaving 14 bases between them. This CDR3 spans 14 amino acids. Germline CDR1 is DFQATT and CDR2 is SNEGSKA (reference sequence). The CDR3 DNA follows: TGCAGTGCTGCCGGGCGAAGGAACACAGATACGCAGTATTTT. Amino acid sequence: CSAAGRRNTDTQYF.

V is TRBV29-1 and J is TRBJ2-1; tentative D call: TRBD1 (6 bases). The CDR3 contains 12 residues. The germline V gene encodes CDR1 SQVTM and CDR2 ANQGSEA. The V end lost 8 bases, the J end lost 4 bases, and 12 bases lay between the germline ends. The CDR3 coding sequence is TGCAGCCCTCGGGACAATTACAATGAGCAGTTCTTC. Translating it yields CSPRDNYNEQFF.

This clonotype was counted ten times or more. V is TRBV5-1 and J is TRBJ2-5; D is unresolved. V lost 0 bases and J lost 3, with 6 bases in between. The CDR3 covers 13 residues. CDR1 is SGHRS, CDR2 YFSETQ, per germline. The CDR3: CASSLVAEETQYF. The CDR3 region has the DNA TGCGCCAGCAGCTTGGTAGCAGAAGAGACCCAGTACTTC. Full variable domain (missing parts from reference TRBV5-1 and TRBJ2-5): KAGVTQTPRYLIKTRGQQVTLSCSPISGHRSVSWYQQTPGQGLQFLFEYFSETQRNKGNFPGRFSGRQFSNSRSEMNVSTLELGDSALYLCASSLVAEETQYFGPGTRLLVL.

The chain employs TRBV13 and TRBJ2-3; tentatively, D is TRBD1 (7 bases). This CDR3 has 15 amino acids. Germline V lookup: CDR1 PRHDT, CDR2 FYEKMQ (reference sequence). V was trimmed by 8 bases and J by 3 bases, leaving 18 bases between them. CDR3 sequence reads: CASPRGAGVTDTQYF. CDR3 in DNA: TGTGCCAGCCCCAGGGGGGCAGGGGTTACAGATACGCAGTATTTT. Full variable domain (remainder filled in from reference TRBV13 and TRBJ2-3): AAGVIQSPRHLIKEKRETATLKCYPIPRHDTVYWYQQGPGQDPQFLISFYEKMQSDKGSIPDRFSAQQFSDYHSELNMSSLELGDSALYFCASPRGAGVTDTQYFGPGTRLTVL.

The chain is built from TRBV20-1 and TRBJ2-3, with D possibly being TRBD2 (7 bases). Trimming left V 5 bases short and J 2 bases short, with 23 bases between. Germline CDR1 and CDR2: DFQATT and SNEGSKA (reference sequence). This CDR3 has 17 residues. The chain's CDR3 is CSARPGEGGPHTDTQYF. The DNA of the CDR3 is TGCAGTGCTCGCCCAGGGGAGGGAGGCCCCCACACAGATACGCAGTATTTT.

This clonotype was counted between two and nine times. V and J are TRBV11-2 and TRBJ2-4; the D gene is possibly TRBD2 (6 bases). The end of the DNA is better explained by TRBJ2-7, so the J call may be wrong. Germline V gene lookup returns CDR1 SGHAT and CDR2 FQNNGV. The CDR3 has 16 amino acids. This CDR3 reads CASSLDHGSGSYEQYF. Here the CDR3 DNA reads TGTGCCAGCAGCTTAGATCATGGTAGCGGTTCCTACGAGCAGTACTTC.

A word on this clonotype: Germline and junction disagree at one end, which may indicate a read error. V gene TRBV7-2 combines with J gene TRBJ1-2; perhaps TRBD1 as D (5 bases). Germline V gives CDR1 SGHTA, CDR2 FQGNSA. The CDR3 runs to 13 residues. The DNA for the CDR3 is TGTGCCGGCAGCCTCGGGACCGTCTATGGCTACACCTTC. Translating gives CAGSLGTVYGYTF.

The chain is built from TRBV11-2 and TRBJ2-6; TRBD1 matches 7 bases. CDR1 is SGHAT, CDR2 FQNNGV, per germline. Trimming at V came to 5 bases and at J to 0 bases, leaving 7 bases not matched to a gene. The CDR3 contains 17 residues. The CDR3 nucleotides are TGTGCCAGCAGCCACTGGACAGGTGGCTCTGGGGCCAACGTCCTGACTTTC. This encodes CASSHWTGGSGANVLTF.